This passage covers 31 T cell receptor beta chains from one sample sequenced in a study of STAT5B mutations in CD4+ large granular lymphocyte leukemia. TCRdb keeps only in-frame clones here, not all; method: immunoSEQ multiplex PCR. Among about 48,000 clones listed, 70% were seen once. The sample was CD4+ T cells from blood buffy coats. These receptors were obtained from a human donor in good health.

This clone was seen a few times. CDR3: CASSPQAVFGYTF. The CDR3 DNA reads as TGTGCCAGCAGCCCCCAGGCGGTCTTCGGCTACACCTTC. The chain recombines TRBV11-2 with TRBJ1-2; unclear D gene. CDR1 and CDR2 (germline): SGHAT, FQNNGV. Trimming took 5 bases from V and 8 from J, leaving 15 bases between them. This CDR3 is 13 amino acids long.

The chain combines TRBV19 with TRBJ2-3, with D possibly TRBD2 on 5 matching bases. The V end lost 11 bases, the J end lost 4 bases, and 16 bases lay between the germline ends. Germline V gives CDR1 LNHDA, CDR2 SQIVND (reference sequence). The CDR3 covers 13 residues. The CDR3 DNA sequence: TGTGCCTCCAAAAAGGAGGTGGCAGATACGCAGTATTTT. Its translation: CASKKEVADTQYF.

This clone has a handful of counts. This chain's CDR3 is CASGQGFNSPLHF. The CDR3 coding sequence is TGTGCCAGCGGACAGGGTTTTAATTCACCCCTCCACTTT. The rearrangement links TRBV19 to TRBJ1-6; 8 bases agree with TRBD1. The CDR3 runs to 13 residues. J gave up 6 bases and V 9 bases, and 4 bases lay outside the gene matches. Germline lookup yields CDR1 LNHDA and CDR2 SQIVND (reference sequence).

The rearrangement links TRBV5-4 to TRBJ1-2; TRBD1 aligns across 7 bases. The V gene end was trimmed by 4 bases and the J gene end by 8 bases; junction bases not matched to a gene: 11. From germline, CDR1 is SGHNT and CDR2 YYREEE (reference sequence). The CDR3 has 14 residues. The CDR3 is CASSHSRQGEGYTF. The CDR3 DNA is TGTGCCAGCAGCCATTCTCGACAGGGAGAGGGCTACACCTTC. Full variable domain (missing parts from reference TRBV5-4 and TRBJ1-2): ETGVTQSPTHLIKTRGQQVTLRCSSQSGHNTVSWYQQALGQGPQFIFQYYREEENGRGNFPPRFSGLQFPNYSSELNVNALELDDSALYLCASSHSRQGEGYTFGSGTRLTVV.

V is TRBV30 and J is TRBJ2-1; D not certain. CDR3 length: 11 amino acids. Germline CDR1 reads GTSNPN; CDR2 reads SVGIG (reference sequence). V lost 2 bases, J lost 12 bases, and 11 bases lay in between. The CDR3 nucleotides are TGTGCCTGGAGTCACGCGAAAGGGCAGTTCTTC. Translation gives CAWSHAKGQFF. Looking up the rest from reference TRBV30 and TRBJ2-1 gives the full variable domain: SQTIHQWPATLVQPVGSPLSLECTVEGTSNPNLYWYRQAAGRGLQLLFYSVGIGQISSEVPQNLSASRPQDRQFILSSKKLLLSDSGFYLCAWSHAKGQFFGPGTRLTVL.

The chain carries TRBV11-2 and TRBJ1-2; D uncertain. The germline V gene has CDR1 SGHAT and CDR2 FQNNGV. The CDR3 has 13 amino acids. V lost 3 bases and J 2 bases, leaving 7 bases between the germline ends. CDR3 in DNA: TGTGCCAGCAGCTTCAGTCAGAACTATGGCTACACCTTC. It translates to CASSFSQNYGYTF.

The table lists this clone with a few counts. The V gene is TRBV30, the J gene TRBJ1-4; no reliable D call. The CDR3 length is 12 residues. Germline-derived CDR1 and CDR2 are GTSNPN and SVGIG (reference sequence). Trimming shortened V by 0 bases and J by 8 bases, and 7 bases separated the two germline ends. In nucleotides, the CDR3 is TGTGCCTGGAGTGTACTACGAGAAAAACTGTTTTTT. Its protein product is CAWSVLREKLFF.

V usage is TRBV2 and J usage is TRBJ1-1, with 9 nucleotides matching TRBD1. Germline trimming cut 6 bases from V and 5 bases from J; bases unmatched to any gene: 16. Germline assignment: CDR1 SNHLY and CDR2 FYNNEI. This CDR3 region has 17 residues. The CDR3 sequence is CASRDTGGGGSSTEAFF. The DNA for the CDR3 is TGTGCCAGCAGAGATACAGGGGGCGGCGGATCGAGTACTGAAGCTTTCTTT.

The chain has TRBV2 and TRBJ2-6, with D unclear. This CDR3 has 15 residues. In germline, CDR1 is SNHLY, CDR2 FYNNEI. V dropped 7 bases and J dropped 0 bases, with 10 bases sitting between them. The DNA for the CDR3 is TGTGCCAGCACTGCGGAGAACTCTGGGGCCAACGTCCTGACTTTC. Protein: CASTAENSGANVLTF.

V and J are TRBV5-1 and TRBJ1-1; D not certain. CDR1 SGHRS and CDR2 YFSETQ come from the germline V gene. The CDR3 is made up of 14 amino acids. Trimming shortened V by 0 bases and J by 1 base, and 7 bases separated the two germline ends. CDR3 in amino acids: CASSLGRENTEAFF. CDR3 bases: TGCGCCAGCAGCTTGGGACGGGAGAACACTGAAGCTTTCTTT.

This sequence joins TRBV29-1 and TRBJ1-6, with D uncertain. This CDR3 comprises 15 residues. Germline CDR1 is SQVTM and CDR2 is ANQGSEA. With 6 bases removed from V and 12 bases from J, the gap between germline ends came to 24 bases. DNA of the CDR3: TGCAGCGTCCCTCTTCTCACCACCCCTAATGGACCCCTCCACTTT. Residues: CSVPLLTTPNGPLHF.

The chain joins TRBV5-1 to TRBJ2-1; D is unresolved. The CDR3 length is 14 residues. The germline CDR1 and CDR2 sequences are SGHRS and YFSETQ. With 4 bases removed from V and 8 bases from J, the gap between germline ends came to 16 bases. The CDR3 spells CASSLRLSDDEQFF. DNA for the CDR3: TGCGCCAGCAGCCTCCGACTTAGTGATGATGAGCAGTTCTTC.

This chain uses TRBV5-1 with TRBJ1-3, with D unclear. The CDR3 sequence is 15 residues long. V was clipped by 0 bases and J by 0 bases, with 7 bases between them. The germline V gene has CDR1 SGHRS and CDR2 YFSETQ. CDR3 in DNA: TGCGCCAGCAGCTTGGGTCAGGCCTCTGGAAACACCATATATTTT. Amino acids: CASSLGQASGNTIYF.

V is TRBV6-6 and J is TRBJ1-5; D is perhaps TRBD1 (6 bases). The CDR3 spans 15 residues. The germline CDR1 and CDR2 sequences are MNHNY and SVGAGI (reference sequence). V dropped 8 bases and J dropped 2 bases, with 16 bases sitting between them. The CDR3 nucleotides are TGTGCCAGCCGCAATTGGGGGCAGGGCAATCAGCCCCAGCATTTT. The encoded protein is CASRNWGQGNQPQHF.

The rearrangement links TRBV7-6 to TRBJ2-5, with 11 bases that match TRBD2. CDR1 and CDR2 (germline): SGHVS, FNYEAQ. With V trimmed by 5 bases and J by 0 bases, 5 bases remained unmatched. The CDR3 has 16 residues. CDR3 DNA: TGTGCCAGCAGCCCTATGACTAGCGGGAACCAAGAGACCCAGTACTTC. This encodes CASSPMTSGNQETQYF.

The V and J genes are TRBV6-5 and TRBJ1-3, with D unclear. Germline CDR1 MNHEY, CDR2 SVGAGI. Deletions cut 6 bases from V and 0 bases from J, with 9 bases between. The CDR3 contains 14 residues. The CDR3 here is CASSQSGSGNTIYF. The CDR3, as DNA: TGTGCCAGCAGCCAGTCGGGCTCTGGAAACACCATATATTTT.

In its sample, this clone was seen a few times. This chain connects TRBV5-1 to TRBJ2-3, with unresolved D. Germline V CDR1 and CDR2: SGHRS, YFSETQ. The CDR3 has 15 residues. Between the trimmed V and J ends, which lost 0 bases and 1 base, there was a span of 9 bases. In DNA form, the CDR3 reads TGCGCCAGCAGCTTGGTGGCACAGCGCACAGATACGCAGTATTTT. It translates to CASSLVAQRTDTQYF.

The chain employs TRBV5-4 and TRBJ2-3; 7 positions match TRBD1. The V gene's germline CDR1 is SGHNT and CDR2 YYREEE (reference sequence). The CDR3 has 14 amino acids. The V gene end was trimmed by 2 bases and the J gene end by 5 bases; junction bases not matched to a gene: 5. The CDR3 sequence: CASSFQQGRDTQYF. CDR3 nucleotide sequence: TGTGCCAGCAGCTTTCAACAGGGGCGAGATACGCAGTATTTT. The complete variable domain, with remaining parts taken from reference TRBV5-4 and TRBJ2-3, reads ETGVTQSPTHLIKTRGQQVTLRCSSQSGHNTVSWYQQALGQGPQFIFQYYREEENGRGNFPPRFSGLQFPNYSSELNVNALELDDSALYLCASSFQQGRDTQYFGPGTRLTVL.

This sequence joins TRBV2 and TRBJ2-2, with TRBD1 matching 9 bases. CDR3 length: 14 residues. The germline V gene has CDR1 SNHLY and CDR2 FYNNEI. The V gene end was trimmed by 6 bases and the J gene end by 3 bases; junction bases not matched to a gene: 2. CDR3 region: CASRGTGYTGELFF. The CDR3, as DNA: TGTGCCAGCAGGGGGACAGGGTACACCGGGGAGCTGTTTTTT.

The chain combines TRBV11-1 with TRBJ1-1; D not resolved. Looked up from germline, CDR1 is SGHAT and CDR2 is FQDESV (reference sequence). V lost 2 bases, J lost 0 bases, and 7 bases lay in between. This CDR3 spans 14 amino acids. The CDR3 coding sequence is TGTGCCAGCAGCTTATCCACTATGAACACTGAAGCTTTCTTT. Translation: CASSLSTMNTEAFF.

The rearrangement joins TRBV11-2 to TRBJ2-3, with D possibly TRBD2 on 5 matching bases. The germline gives CDR1 SGHAT, CDR2 FQNNGV. Trimming shortened V by 3 bases and J by 6 bases, and 7 bases separated the two germline ends. The CDR3 is 12 residues long. The CDR3 loop is CASSFRRDTQYF. CDR3 DNA: TGTGCCAGCAGCTTCAGGAGGGATACGCAGTATTTT.

This clone was found once. The J gene is TRBJ1-1, the V gene TRBV5-1, with TRBD1 as a possible D gene (6 bases). Trimming removed 0 bases from V and 0 bases from J, with 12 bases in between. Germline V lookup: CDR1 SGHRS, CDR2 YFSETQ. CDR3 size: 16 residues. CDR3 in amino acids: CASSLVGASLNTEAFF. CDR3 sequence (DNA): TGCGCCAGCAGCTTGGTGGGGGCGAGTTTGAACACTGAAGCTTTCTTT.

This clone has just one count. The chain recombines TRBV11-2 with TRBJ2-5; D may correspond to TRBD1 or TRBD2 (5 bases each). The CDR3 loop spans 15 amino acids. Trimming left V 6 bases short and J 4 bases short, with 18 bases between. Germline V gene sequence: CDR1 SGHAT, CDR2 FQNNGV. The CDR3 bases are TGTGCCAGCAGTAATCGTATACGGGGACGAGAGACCCAGTACTTC. It encodes CASSNRIRGRETQYF.

The J gene is TRBJ2-5, the V gene TRBV5-1, with 10 bases that match TRBD1. V gave up 0 bases and J gave up 4 bases; unmatched junction bases: 3. The CDR3 has 15 amino acids. Germline loops: CDR1 SGHRS, CDR2 YFSETQ. CDR3: CASSLGDRGGETQYF. CDR3 sequence (DNA): TGCGCCAGCAGCTTGGGGGACAGGGGAGGAGAGACCCAGTACTTC.

The rearrangement joins TRBV27 to TRBJ1-2; TRBD1 matches 7 bases. The CDR3 is made up of 15 amino acids. J gave up 7 bases and V 2 bases, and 10 bases lay outside the gene matches. Germline V gives CDR1 MNHEY, CDR2 SMNVEV (reference sequence). CDR3 bases: TGTGCCAGCAGTTTAGGGCTCGGGACAGTCTCTGGCTACACCTTC. Amino acids: CASSLGLGTVSGYTF.

The rearrangement links TRBV7-8 to TRBJ2-2; unclear D gene. The germline gives CDR1 SGHVS, CDR2 FQNEAQ. The length of the CDR3 is 12 residues. V was pared by 5 bases and J by 4 bases, with 5 bases between. The CDR3 coding sequence is TGTGCCAGCAGCAGGTTCACCGGGGAGCTGTTTTTT. Protein: CASSRFTGELFF. Drawing the rest from reference TRBV7-8 and TRBJ2-2, the complete variable domain is GAGVSQSPRYKVAKRGQDVALRCDPISGHVSLFWYQQALGQGPEFLTYFQNEAQLDKSGLPSDRFFAERPEGSVSTLKIQRTQQEDSAVYLCASSRFTGELFFGEGSRLTVL.

The V call is TRBV6-5, the J call TRBJ1-6, with D possibly TRBD1 on 5 matching bases. Trimming left V 0 bases short and J 10 bases short, with 16 bases between. CDR3 size: 16 residues. CDR1 and CDR2 (germline): MNHEY, SVGAGI. CDR3 coding DNA: TGTGCCAGCAGTTACTCGAGTCCGGAGAGGGGATCACCCCTCCACTTT. Translation: CASSYSSPERGSPLHF.

The chain joins TRBV25-1 to TRBJ2-2; 7 bases match TRBD1. The CDR3 runs 14 residues. From germline, CDR1 is MGHDK and CDR2 SYGVNS. V was clipped by 5 bases and J by 7 bases; unmatched bases: 7. The CDR3 DNA follows: TGTGCCAGCAGTAAACAGGGGAAGTACGGGGAGCTGTTTTTT. Protein: CASSKQGKYGELFF.

The sample holds a few counts of this clone. The genes are TRBV5-1 and TRBJ1-6, with 9 bases fitting TRBD1. CDR3 size: 15 residues. With 0 bases clipped from V and 8 bases from J, the junction kept 3 bases outside the gene matches. The V gene's germline CDR1 is SGHRS and CDR2 YFSETQ. The CDR3 region is CASSLGGQGDSPLHF. CDR3 in DNA: TGCGCCAGCAGCTTGGGGGGACAGGGAGATTCACCCCTCCACTTT.

The chain joins TRBV7-9 to TRBJ2-1; D uncertain. V dropped 5 bases and J dropped 3 bases, with 8 bases sitting between them. This CDR3 has 13 residues. Germline V CDR1 and CDR2: SEHNR, FQNEAQ (reference sequence). The CDR3 bases are TGTGCCAGCAGCCTCGACAACTACAATGAGCAGTTCTTC. Encoded protein: CASSLDNYNEQFF. Full variable domain (remainder filled in from reference TRBV7-9 and TRBJ2-1): DTGVSQNPRHKITKRGQNVTFRCDPISEHNRLYWYRQTLGQGPEFLTYFQNEAQLEKSRLLSDRFSAERPKGSFSTLEIQRTEQGDSAMYLCASSLDNYNEQFFGPGTRLTVL.

The V and J genes are TRBV6-5 and TRBJ1-5; D unclear. Per the germline V gene, CDR1 is MNHEY and CDR2 is SVGAGI. The CDR3 spans 15 residues. V lost 6 bases, J lost 1 base, and 13 bases lay in between. The CDR3 loop is CASSRDTTSNQPQHF. DNA of the CDR3: TGTGCCAGCAGCCGAGACACAACGAGCAATCAGCCCCAGCATTTT.